This T cell receptor (beta chain) emerged from a study of shared clonotypes between healthy human individuals. In the naive CD8 group, cells lacked CD45RO and were positively selected for CCR7, so terminally differentiated effector memory CD45RA+ cells were left out. The germline V gene encodes CDR1 MNHEY and CDR2 SVGAGI. The V end was cut by 1 base, the J end by 8 bases, with 12 bases between. CDR3 length equals 14 residues. Profiling relied on immunoSEQ multiplex PCR, and the TCRdb table lists in-frame clones only, not all of them. The sample consists of 700,000 to 950,000 clones, 90% to 97% of them appearing once. About this clone itself: Its antigen is undetermined.

Study-level results: Memory subsets generally showed lower estimated richness than naive subsets.

The J gene is TRBJ2-4, the V gene TRBV6-5; the D gene could be TRBD1 or TRBD2 (6 bases each). This TCR was recovered from a man aged 30 to 45 in good health. The sample taken for sequencing was naive CD8+ T cells sorted from blood. CDR3 DNA: TGTGCCAGCAGTTACTTAAGGGGGGCGGACATTCAGTACTTC. Protein sequence: CASSYLRGADIQYF.